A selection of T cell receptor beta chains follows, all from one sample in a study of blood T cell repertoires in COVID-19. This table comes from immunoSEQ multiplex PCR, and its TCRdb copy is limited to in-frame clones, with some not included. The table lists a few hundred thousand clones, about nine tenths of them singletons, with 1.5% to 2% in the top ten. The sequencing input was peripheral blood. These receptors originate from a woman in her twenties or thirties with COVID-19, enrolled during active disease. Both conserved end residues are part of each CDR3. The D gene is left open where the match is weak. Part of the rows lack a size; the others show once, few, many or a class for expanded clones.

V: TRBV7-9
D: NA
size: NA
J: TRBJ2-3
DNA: TGTGCCAGCAGCTTAGAGAAGACTCCAAGCCTGACAGATACGCAGTATTTT
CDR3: CASSLEKTPSLTDTQYF

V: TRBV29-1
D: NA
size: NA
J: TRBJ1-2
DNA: TGCAGCGTTCCAGAAGGGGCTTGGGGGGATGGCTACACCTTC
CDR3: CSVPEGAWGDGYTF

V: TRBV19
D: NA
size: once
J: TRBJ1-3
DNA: TGTGCCAGTAGTATAGCGGCCCCAGGGTGGTCATGGAGCTCTGGAAACACCATATATTTT
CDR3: CASSIAAPGWSWSSGNTIYF

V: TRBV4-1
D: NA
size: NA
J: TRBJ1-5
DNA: TGCGCCAGCAGCCAAGTCACAGGCAATCAGCCCCAGCATTTT
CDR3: CASSQVTGNQPQHF

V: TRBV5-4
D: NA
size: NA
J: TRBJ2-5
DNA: TGTGCCAGCAGGGCAACGAACCAAGAGACCCAGTACTTC
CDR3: CASRATNQETQYF

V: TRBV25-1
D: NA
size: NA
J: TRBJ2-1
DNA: TGTGCCAGCAGTGAGTCTGGGAGCTCCTACAATGAGCAGTTCTTC
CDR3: CASSESGSSYNEQFF

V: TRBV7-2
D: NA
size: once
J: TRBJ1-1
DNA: TGTGCCAGCAGGAGAGGACAGTCGAGGATTACTGAAGCTTTCTTT
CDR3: CASRRGQSRITEAFF

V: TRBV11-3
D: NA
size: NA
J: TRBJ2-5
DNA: TGTGCCAGCAGCTTAGGCCCAGGGAACCAAGAGACCCAGTACTTC
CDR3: CASSLGPGNQETQYF

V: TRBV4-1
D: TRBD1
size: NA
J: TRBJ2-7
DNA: TGCGCCAGCAGCCATTCGGGGACAGTCGCCTACGAGCAGTACTTC
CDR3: CASSHSGTVAYEQYF

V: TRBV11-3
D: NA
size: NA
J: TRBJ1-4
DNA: TGTGCCAGCAGCTTAGATTCGACCAGGCAGGGCGAAAAACTGTTTTTT
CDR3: CASSLDSTRQGEKLFF

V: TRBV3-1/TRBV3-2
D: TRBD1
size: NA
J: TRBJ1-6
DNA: TGTGCCAGCAGCCGGACAGGGTGGGACTCACCCCTCCACTTT
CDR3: CASSRTGWDSPLHF

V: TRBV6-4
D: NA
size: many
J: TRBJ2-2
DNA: TGTGCCAGCAGTTTCGAGGGGGCGAACACCGGGGAGCTGTTTTTT
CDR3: CASSFEGANTGELFF

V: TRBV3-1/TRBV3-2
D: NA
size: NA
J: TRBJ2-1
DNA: TGTGCCAGCAGCCAAGTCCAGTCCAATGAGCAGTTCTTC
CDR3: CASSQVQSNEQFF

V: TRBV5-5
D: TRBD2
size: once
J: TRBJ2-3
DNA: TGTGCCAGCAGCTTGCAGGCGGGAGCCACAGATACGCAGTATTTT
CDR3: CASSLQAGATDTQYF

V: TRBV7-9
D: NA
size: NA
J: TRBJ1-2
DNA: TGTGCCAGCAGCACCGCCGGGAGCAACTATGGCTACACCTTC
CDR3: CASSTAGSNYGYTF

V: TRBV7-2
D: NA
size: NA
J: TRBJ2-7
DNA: TGTGCCAGCAGCCCACACTACAATACCTACGAGCAGTACTTC
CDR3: CASSPHYNTYEQYF

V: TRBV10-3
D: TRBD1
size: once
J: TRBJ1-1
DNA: TGTGCCATCAGTGGACTAGAGGGACAGGGGTCGCCTGAAGCTTTCTTT
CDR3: CAISGLEGQGSPEAFF

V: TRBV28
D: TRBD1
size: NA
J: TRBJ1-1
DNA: TGTGCCAGCAGGAGCCAGGGGGTCGCGAACACTGAAGCTTTCTTT
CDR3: CASRSQGVANTEAFF

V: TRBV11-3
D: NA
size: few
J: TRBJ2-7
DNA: TGTGCCAGCAGCCGCAGGGGGGAGGAGCAGTACTTC
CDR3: CASSRRGEEQYF

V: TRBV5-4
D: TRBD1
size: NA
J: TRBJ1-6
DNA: TGTGCCAGCAGCTCCGGGACAGGCAATTCACCCCTCCACTTT
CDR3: CASSSGTGNSPLHF

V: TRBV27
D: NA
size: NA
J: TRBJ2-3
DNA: TGTGCCAGTTTTAAACGCCTAGGGGTCCCAAATGAGACGCAGTATTTT
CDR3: CASFKRLGVPNETQYF

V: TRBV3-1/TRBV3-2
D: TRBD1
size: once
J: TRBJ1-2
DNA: TGTGCCAGCAGCCAAGTTAACAGGGGAGGCTACACCTTC
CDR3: CASSQVNRGGYTF

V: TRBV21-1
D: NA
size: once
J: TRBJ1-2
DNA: TGTGCCAGCAGCAAAGGACAGGGGGCCGGGGGCTACACCTTC
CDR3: CASSKGQGAGGYTF

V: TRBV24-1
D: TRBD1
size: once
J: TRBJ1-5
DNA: TGTGCCACCAGTGATGCCGGACAGGGGGATCAGCCCCAGCATTTT
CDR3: CATSDAGQGDQPQHF

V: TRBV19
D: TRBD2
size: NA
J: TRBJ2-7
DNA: TGTGCCAGTAGTGAGGCTAGCGGGGGGATTTCTGCCTACGAGCAGTACTTC
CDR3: CASSEASGGISAYEQYF

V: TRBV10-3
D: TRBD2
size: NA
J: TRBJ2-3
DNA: TGTGCCATCGCGGGGGGAAGCACAGATACGCAGTATTTT
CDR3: CAIAGGSTDTQYF

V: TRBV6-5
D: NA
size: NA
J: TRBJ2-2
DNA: TGTGCCAGCAGTTACTCGCTACCAGGAAGCGGGGAGCTGTTTTTT
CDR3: CASSYSLPGSGELFF

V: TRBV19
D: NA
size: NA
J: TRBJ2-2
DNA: TGTGCCAGTAGCCCCACAGGCACCGGGGAGCTGTTTTTT
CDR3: CASSPTGTGELFF

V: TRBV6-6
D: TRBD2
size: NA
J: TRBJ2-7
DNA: TGTGCCAGCAGTTACTTCGAACTAGCGGGGAGGCACGAGCAGTACTTC
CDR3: CASSYFELAGRHEQYF

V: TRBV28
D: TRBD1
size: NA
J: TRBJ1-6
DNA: TGTGCCAGCAGTTTGGGTGACAGGGATAATTCACCCCTCCACTTT
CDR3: CASSLGDRDNSPLHF

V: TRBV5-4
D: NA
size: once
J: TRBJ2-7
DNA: TGTGCCAGCAGCTTGGGGGCAGGGGGGAAGAGGGAGCAGTACTTC
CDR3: CASSLGAGGKREQYF

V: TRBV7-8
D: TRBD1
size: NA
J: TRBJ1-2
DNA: TGTGCCAGCAGCTTAGGGACAGGAGAACTATCTGGCTACACCTTC
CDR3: CASSLGTGELSGYTF

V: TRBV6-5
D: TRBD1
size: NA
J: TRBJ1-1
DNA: TGTGCCAGCAGTCGGACAGGGGGGCAAGCTTTCTTT
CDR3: CASSRTGGQAFF

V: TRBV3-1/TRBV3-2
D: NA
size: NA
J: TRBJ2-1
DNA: TGTGCCAGCAGCCAAGATCTTTACGCGTACAATGAGCAGTTCTTC
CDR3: CASSQDLYAYNEQFF

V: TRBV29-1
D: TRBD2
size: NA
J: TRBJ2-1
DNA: TGCAGCGTTCCTAGCGGGGGCGAATCCTACAATGAGCAGTTCTTC
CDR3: CSVPSGGESYNEQFF

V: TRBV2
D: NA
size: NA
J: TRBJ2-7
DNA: TGTGCCAGCAGAGATGACAGCTTCCCCTACGAGCAGTACTTC
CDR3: CASRDDSFPYEQYF

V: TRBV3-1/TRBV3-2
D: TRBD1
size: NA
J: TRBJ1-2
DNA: TGTGCCAGCAGCCGGGACAGCTATTACTATGGCTACACCTTC
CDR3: CASSRDSYYYGYTF

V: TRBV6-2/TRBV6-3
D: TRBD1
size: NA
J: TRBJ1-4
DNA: TGTGCCAGCAGTCACGGTGGGACAGGGGGTGAAAAACTGTTTTTT
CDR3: CASSHGGTGGEKLFF

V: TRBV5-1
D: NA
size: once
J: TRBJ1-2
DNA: TGCGCCAGCAGCCTGGACAGTTTATCCTATGGCTACACCTTC
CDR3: CASSLDSLSYGYTF

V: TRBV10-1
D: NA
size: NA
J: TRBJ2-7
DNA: TGCGCCACCCGAAGGGTCCCGACAGAAGTCTACGAGCAGTACTTC
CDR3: CATRRVPTEVYEQYF

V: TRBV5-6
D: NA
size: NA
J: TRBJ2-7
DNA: TGTGCCAGCTCTAGGTTCGACGAGCAGTACTTC
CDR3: CASSRFDEQYF

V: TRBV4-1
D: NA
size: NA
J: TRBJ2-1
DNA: TGCGCCAGCAGCCAACTAGCAATAATGGGTCCCGGTGAGCAGTTCTTC
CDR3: CASSQLAIMGPGEQFF